A selection of T cell receptor beta chains follows, all from one sample in a study of T cells after posttransplantation cyclophosphamide. The method was immunoSEQ multiplex PCR; TCRdb's version includes in-frame clones alone and lacks a portion of them. The sample includes about 10,000 clones, 82% of them seen just once. Sequencing used PBMCs, obtained approximately 1,900 days after a stem cell transplant with posttransplant cyclophosphamide. These receptors came from a female patient in her forties or fifties who received an allogeneic stem cell transplant from a related donor, was CMV-positive, and had no GVHD. Some of the T cells might come from the graft donor. The CDR3 runs from the conserved cysteine through the conserved F or W. The D gene is left open where the match is weak. The size of a clone is reported for some rows only, either as once, few or many, or as a class for expanded clones.

V,J,size,D,DNA,CDR3
TRBV6-5,TRBJ2-3,NA,NA,TGTGCCAGCAGTCCCGGTGAAGGGGCAACAGATACGCAGTATTTT,CASSPGEGATDTQYF
TRBV6-5,TRBJ2-7,NA,NA,TGTGCCAGCAGTTATGGGCAGGGTACTTACTTC,CASSYGQGTYF
TRBV18,TRBJ2-3,NA,NA,TGTGCCAGCTCCCGAACTGTCGCAGATACGCAGTATTTT,CASSRTVADTQYF
TRBV19,TRBJ1-2,NA,TRBD1,TGTGCCAGTAGGACAGGGGGCGTTTTAGGCGGCTACACCTTC,CASRTGGVLGGYTF
TRBV4-3,TRBJ2-1,NA,NA,TGCGCCAGCAGCCAAGATTTCGGGGGTCTGGGGGATGAGCAGTTCTTC,CASSQDFGGLGDEQFF
TRBV2,TRBJ1-6,NA,TRBD1,TGTGCCAGCAGATGGGACAGTAGGGATAATTCACCCCTCCACTTT,CASRWDSRDNSPLHF
TRBV5-1,TRBJ2-3,NA,NA,TGCGCCAGCAGCCCCGGGTCAAGAAACACAGATACGCAGTATTTT,CASSPGSRNTDTQYF
TRBV6-1,TRBJ1-2,NA,TRBD1,TGTGCCAGCAGTGAGCAGGTACAGGGGGCGCGCTATGGCTACACCTTC,CASSEQVQGARYGYTF
TRBV28,TRBJ1-1,NA,NA,TGTGCCAGCAGTTTATGGGGCAACACTGAAGCTTTCTTT,CASSLWGNTEAFF
TRBV4-2,TRBJ1-1,NA,TRBD1,TGTGCCAGCAGCCAAGAGACAGGGGACACTGAAGCTTTCTTT,CASSQETGDTEAFF
TRBV27,TRBJ1-1,NA,NA,TGTGCCAGCAGTCTGACAGGTTACGGATTTGAAGCTTTCTTT,CASSLTGYGFEAFF
TRBV4-1,TRBJ2-5,NA,NA,TGCGCCAGCTCTCGACACCTCCAAGAGACCCAGTACTTC,CASSRHLQETQYF
TRBV5-6,TRBJ1-1,NA,NA,TGTGCCAGCAGCCCAACCGGGACAATGAACACTGAAGCTTTCTTT,CASSPTGTMNTEAFF
TRBV13,TRBJ2-4,few,TRBD1,TGTGCCAGCAGCGACCGACAGGGGGCATCCAAAAACATTCAGTACTTC,CASSDRQGASKNIQYF
TRBV15,TRBJ2-5,NA,TRBD1,TGTGCCACCAGCCGATGGACAGGGGGGGAGACCCAGTACTTC,CATSRWTGGETQYF
TRBV2,TRBJ1-4,NA,TRBD1,TGTGCCAGCAGGGTGGGACAGCGACTTAATGAAAAACTGTTTTTT,CASRVGQRLNEKLFF
TRBV27,TRBJ2-1,few,TRBD1,TGTGCCAGCAGTCCAACGGGACAGTACAATGAGCAGTTCTTC,CASSPTGQYNEQFF
TRBV28,TRBJ2-6,NA,TRBD1,TGTGCCAGCAGTTTTGAGAGGGGGCTGGCTGGGGCCAACGTCCTGACTTTC,CASSFERGLAGANVLTF
TRBV9,TRBJ2-5,once,TRBD2,TGTGCCAGCACGTCAAGAGGGACTAGCGGGGAAGAGACCCAGTACTTC,CASTSRGTSGEETQYF
TRBV19,TRBJ2-7,NA,NA,TGTGCCAGTAGTATAGTTCTTGGAGACTACGAGCAGTACTTC,CASSIVLGDYEQYF
TRBV7-2,TRBJ2-1,NA,TRBD2,TGTGCCAGCAGCTTAGCAGCGGGGGGGCCGGGAGGATACAATGAGCAGTTCTTC,CASSLAAGGPGGYNEQFF
TRBV5-8,TRBJ2-2,NA,TRBD1,TGTGCCAGCAGCCTAGGACAGGGCGGTGCCGGGGAGCTGTTTTTT,CASSLGQGGAGELFF
TRBV19,TRBJ2-1,NA,TRBD2,TGTGCCAGTAATGGGCGGGGGGGAAACAATGAGCAGTTCTTC,CASNGRGGNNEQFF
TRBV7-9,TRBJ2-3,NA,TRBD2,TGTGCCAGCAGCCTTCGGAGTAGCGGGGAATTAGATACGCAGTATTTT,CASSLRSSGELDTQYF
TRBV13,TRBJ2-5,NA,TRBD2,TGTGCCAGCAGACTAACCGGGACTAGCGGGGAGACCCAGTACTTC,CASRLTGTSGETQYF
TRBV6-4,TRBJ2-2,NA,NA,TGTGCCAGCAGTGTTTCGGGTACCGGGGAGCTGTTTTTT,CASSVSGTGELFF
TRBV15,TRBJ2-2,NA,TRBD1,TGTGCCACCAGCAGGTTGGGACAGACGAACACCGGGGAGCTGTTTTTT,CATSRLGQTNTGELFF
TRBV6-6,TRBJ1-4,NA,NA,TGTGCCAGCAGTTACTCTGACGGGGAAAAACTGTTTTTT,CASSYSDGEKLFF
TRBV6-1,TRBJ2-7,NA,TRBD2,TGTGCCAGCAGTGAATACGCAAGCGGGGACGAGCAGTACTTC,CASSEYASGDEQYF
TRBV6-6,TRBJ2-2,NA,TRBD2,TGTGCCAGCCATCTAGCGGGGGGAAACACCGGGGAGCTGTTTTTT,CASHLAGGNTGELFF
TRBV25-1,TRBJ2-6,NA,NA,TGTGCCAGCATGCCAGGTTTTGCCTCTGGGGCCAACGTCCTGACTTTC,CASMPGFASGANVLTF
TRBV9,TRBJ2-2,NA,NA,TGTGCCAGCAGCCCGGACGGGAATCCGAACACCGGGGAGCTGTTTTTT,CASSPDGNPNTGELFF
TRBV4-2,TRBJ2-7,few,TRBD1,TGTGCCAGCAGCCCCTCCACAGGGGGCAACTACGAGCAGTACTTC,CASSPSTGGNYEQYF
TRBV7-8,TRBJ1-2,NA,TRBD1,TGTGCCAGCAGCTTACCGCCGGGACAGTCACCTAACTATGGCTACACCTTC,CASSLPPGQSPNYGYTF
TRBV5-1,TRBJ2-5,NA,NA,TGCGCCAGCAGCTTGTTCGGCAGGGTAGAAGAGACCCAGTACTTC,CASSLFGRVEETQYF
TRBV25-1,TRBJ2-5,NA,NA,TGTGCCAGCACCGCCAGGGGGGTCCAAGAGACCCAGTACTTC,CASTARGVQETQYF
TRBV7-3,TRBJ2-7,NA,NA,TGTGCCAGCAGCCCCCCCGCCGGGGGTGAGCAGTACTTC,CASSPPAGGEQYF
TRBV7-2,TRBJ1-3,NA,NA,TGTGCCAGCAGCTCACAGGGCCTTGGAAACACCATATATTTT,CASSSQGLGNTIYF
TRBV19,TRBJ2-7,NA,TRBD1,TGTGCCAGTAGTCCGGGGACAGGGTTATACGAGCAGTACTTC,CASSPGTGLYEQYF
TRBV15,TRBJ2-7,few,TRBD1,TGTGCCACCACCTCGGTGGCAGGGGGAATCTACGAGCAGTACTTC,CATTSVAGGIYEQYF